Below are 20 T cell receptor beta chains sequenced from a single sample in a study of somatic mutations in cytotoxic T cells in rheumatoid arthritis. The repertoire was sequenced with immunoSEQ multiplex PCR; TCRdb's copy has only in-frame clones and lacks some. Here the sample spans around 23,000 clones, 70% to 90% being singletons. The sample consisted of CD8+ T cells sorted from blood. Receptors were obtained from an adult with rheumatoid arthritis.

V gene TRBV6-5 combines with J gene TRBJ1-4; 11 bases agree with TRBD1. CDR1 and CDR2 (germline): MNHEY, SVGAGI. The CDR3 loop spans 14 amino acids. The ends lost 10 bases at V and 7 bases at J; junction bases unmatched: 8. The CDR3 DNA reads as TGTGCCACCCAAGAAGGGACAGGGGGTGAAAAACTGTTTTTT. Its protein is CATQEGTGGEKLFF.

The chain couples TRBV6-5 to TRBJ1-2, with TRBD1 as a possible D gene (6 bases). The ends were cut back, 8 bases at V and 6 bases at J, with 19 bases in the middle. Germline CDR1 reads MNHEY; CDR2 reads SVGAGI. The CDR3 is 14 amino acids. This chain's CDR3 is CASGGQLESHGYTF. CDR3 coding DNA: TGTGCCAGCGGCGGACAGCTTGAGTCCCATGGCTACACCTTC.

This clone has a handful of counts. The chain employs TRBV19 and TRBJ2-2; perhaps D is TRBD1 or TRBD2 (7 bases each). Germline CDR1 LNHDA, CDR2 SQIVND (reference sequence). Between the trimmed V and J ends, which lost 4 bases and 5 bases, there was a span of 17 bases. This CDR3 has 16 residues. Here the CDR3 reads CASSRAPQGGTGELFF. In nucleotides, the CDR3 is TGTGCCAGTAGTAGGGCCCCTCAGGGGGGGACCGGGGAGCTGTTTTTT.

This chain uses TRBV13 with TRBJ2-5; 10 bases are shared with TRBD1. V lost 5 bases, J lost 5 bases, and 5 bases stayed unmatched. This CDR3 has 14 amino acids. Germline V lookup: CDR1 PRHDT, CDR2 FYEKMQ (reference sequence). The CDR3 coding sequence is TGTGCCAGCAGCCACGGGACAGGGGATGAGACCCAGTACTTC. Amino acids: CASSHGTGDETQYF.

The chain couples TRBV15 to TRBJ2-1; a weak D match, TRBD1 (7 bases). The germline V and J ends were trimmed by 5 bases and 5 bases, with 13 bases remaining between them. Germline values: CDR1 LNHNV, CDR2 YYDKDF (reference sequence). The CDR3 has 14 amino acids. The CDR3 nucleotides read TGTGCCACCAGCTGGGGCAGGGGGGACAATGAGCAGTTCTTC. It translates to CATSWGRGDNEQFF.

The rearrangement links TRBV7-9 to TRBJ2-7; TRBD2 matches at 7 bases. In germline, CDR1 is SEHNR, CDR2 FQNEAQ (reference sequence). V shed 7 bases, J shed 3 bases, and the junction held 3 bases outside the gene matches. CDR3 length: 12 amino acids. The CDR3 DNA sequence: TGTGCCAGCACCTCGGGAGGCTACGAGCAGTACTTC. Encoded protein: CASTSGGYEQYF.

This chain connects TRBV7-9 to TRBJ1-3, with 8 bases fitting TRBD1. The CDR3 runs to 16 residues. Germline CDR1 is SEHNR and CDR2 is FQNEAQ (reference sequence). The junction had 5 bases not matched to a gene; V was cut back by 2 bases and J by 2 bases. CDR3 sequence (DNA): TGTGCCAGCAGCTTACACAGGACAGGGACTGGAAACACCATATATTTT. Amino acids: CASSLHRTGTGNTIYF.

The rearrangement uses TRBV5-6 and TRBJ2-3; no clear D gene. V was pared by 3 bases and J by 0 bases, with 17 bases between. There are 17 residues in the CDR3. In germline, CDR1 is SGHDT, CDR2 YYEEEE. CDR3 in DNA: TGTGCCAGCAGCTCATCTCCCGGCGTGGCTAGCACAGATACGCAGTATTTT. It yields the protein CASSSSPGVASTDTQYF.

The chain links TRBV19 to TRBJ1-3; possible D gene TRBD1, 5 bases. This CDR3 is 16 amino acids long. Germline values: CDR1 LNHDA, CDR2 SQIVND (reference sequence). V was clipped by 7 bases and J by 0 bases, with 16 bases between them. CDR3 in DNA: TGTGCCAGTACAGAAGACAGTAGTTTCTCTGGAAACACCATATATTTT. It encodes CASTEDSSFSGNTIYF.

This chain joins TRBV9 and TRBJ2-3; D ambiguous. This CDR3 comprises 14 residues. The germline V gene encodes CDR1 SGDLS and CDR2 YYNGEE. V gave up 1 base and J gave up 0 bases, with 6 bases separating them. CDR3 bases: TGTGCCAGCAGCGTATTAGGGAGCACAGATACGCAGTATTTT. The encoded protein is CASSVLGSTDTQYF.

This chain uses TRBV6-6 with TRBJ1-2, with no clear D. Trimming removed 0 bases at V and 2 bases at J, with 4 bases between. The CDR3 extends over 13 amino acids. Looked up from germline, CDR1 is MNHNY and CDR2 is SVGAGI (reference sequence). This CDR3 is CASSYSSNYGYTF. The DNA for the CDR3 is TGTGCCAGCAGTTACTCGTCAAACTATGGCTACACCTTC.

The rearrangement joins TRBV2 to TRBJ1-2; 7 bases match TRBD1. Trimming cost V 0 bases and J 4 bases; bases outside gene matches: 11. Germline CDR1 SNHLY, CDR2 FYNNEI. This CDR3 comprises 17 residues. DNA for the CDR3: TGTGCCAGCAGTGAAGCGGGACAGACCAATAGGATCTATGGCTACACCTTC. Its protein is CASSEAGQTNRIYGYTF.

The chain couples TRBV4-1 to TRBJ2-2; 9 nucleotides agree with TRBD1. The CDR3 spans 18 residues. Trimming at V came to 2 bases and at J to 4 bases, leaving 11 bases not matched to a gene. The germline V gene encodes CDR1 MGHRA and CDR2 YSYEKL. CDR3 amino acids: CASSQIGGTGSVTGELFF. Here the CDR3 DNA reads TGCGCCAGCAGCCAAATCGGGGGGACAGGGTCGGTCACCGGGGAGCTGTTTTTT.

The chain joins TRBV19 to TRBJ1-2; 10 bases agree with TRBD1. The CDR3 has 15 amino acids. The germline V gene has CDR1 LNHDA and CDR2 SQIVND (reference sequence). V gave up 5 bases and J gave up 4 bases; unmatched junction bases: 7. CDR3 sequence (DNA): TGTGCCAGTAGTCCAGGACAGGGGGTTGCCTATGGCTACACCTTC. The encoded protein is CASSPGQGVAYGYTF.

The table lists this clone with a count of one. The chain combines TRBV29-1 with TRBJ2-3; D is uncertain. Germline CDR1 and CDR2: SQVTM and ANQGSEA. V was cut by 4 bases and J by 4 bases, with 9 bases left in between. This CDR3 contains 12 residues. CDR3 sequence reads: CSVAPTADTQYF. The CDR3 DNA reads TGCAGCGTTGCTCCTACCGCAGATACGCAGTATTTT.

J is TRBJ2-2 and V is TRBV4-3; 8 nucleotides agree with TRBD2. The CDR3 spans 18 residues. Trimming removed 0 bases from V and 1 base from J; junction bases left unmatched: 7. Germline V gene lookup returns CDR1 LGHNA and CDR2 YSLEER. DNA for the CDR3: TGCGCCAGCAGCCAAGAGTGGGCGGGGGGTCTGAACACCGGGGAGCTGTTTTTT. The encoded protein is CASSQEWAGGLNTGELFF.

The rearrangement uses TRBV7-9 and TRBJ1-5, with 7 bases that match TRBD1. The CDR3 sequence is 18 residues long. CDR1 and CDR2 (germline): SEHNR, FQNEAQ (reference sequence). V was pared by 4 bases and J by 0 bases, with 12 bases of the junction left unmatched. CDR3 sequence: CASSSGQREPYSNQPQHF. The CDR3 coding sequence is TGTGCCAGCAGCTCGGGACAGAGAGAACCGTATAGCAATCAGCCCCAGCATTTT.

The chain has TRBV7-9 and TRBJ2-3; the D call may be TRBD1 or TRBD2 (5 bases each). V was shortened by 3 bases and J by 2 bases, with 24 bases between the two germline ends. The CDR3 runs to 19 residues. Germline V gene sequence: CDR1 SEHNR, CDR2 FQNEAQ (reference sequence). The CDR3 coding sequence is TGTGCCAGCAGCTTTTCGCCAGGGACCTACAAACCCGTCACAGATACGCAGTATTTT. It encodes CASSFSPGTYKPVTDTQYF.

This chain joins TRBV15 and TRBJ1-3, with D unresolved. CDR3 length: 15 amino acids. V dropped 1 base and J dropped 4 bases, with 11 bases sitting between them. Germline V lookup: CDR1 LNHNV, CDR2 YYDKDF (reference sequence). In nucleotides, the CDR3 is TGTGCCACCAGCAGAGCCGGAGGGCGAGGAAACACCATATATTTT. Translating gives CATSRAGGRGNTIYF.

This chain links TRBV6-5 with TRBJ2-2, with TRBD1 matching over 7 bases. The germline V gene has CDR1 MNHEY and CDR2 SVGAGI. Trimming cost V 8 bases and J 1 base; bases outside gene matches: 7. CDR3 length: 15 residues. The CDR3 reads CASRNRDRNTGELFF. The CDR3 nucleotides are TGTGCCAGCCGAAATCGGGACAGGAACACCGGGGAGCTGTTTTTT.